What follows are 21 T cell receptor beta chains derived from one specimen sequenced in a study of T cell responses to AZD1222 COVID-19 vaccine. The table came from immunoSEQ multiplex PCR; TCRdb's copy has only in-frame clones and leaves some out. Of around 200,000 clones listed, about nine tenths are singletons. Sequences were derived from peripheral blood, sampled on day 0 of AZD1222 vaccination. The source of these receptors is an adult in good health.

V is TRBV6-6 and J is TRBJ2-7, with D perhaps matching TRBD2 (6 bases). CDR1 and CDR2 (germline): MNHNY, SVGAGI (reference sequence). This CDR3 region has 15 residues. V lost 0 bases and J lost 3, with 12 bases in between. CDR3 coding DNA: TGTGCCAGCAGTTACTCGTCGGGAGTAATCTACGAGCAGTACTTC. Protein: CASSYSSGVIYEQYF.

The V call is TRBV9, the J call TRBJ1-6; 8 bases align to TRBD1. V shed 0 bases, J shed 9 bases, and the junction held 5 bases outside the gene matches. Germline V gives CDR1 SGDLS, CDR2 YYNGEE. This CDR3 comprises 15 residues. CDR3 amino acids: CASSVDQGAGSPLHF. For the CDR3, the DNA is TGTGCCAGCAGCGTAGATCAGGGGGCGGGTTCACCCCTCCACTTT. The full variable domain, rest sourced from reference TRBV9 and TRBJ1-6, is DSGVTQTPKHLITATGQRVTLRCSPRSGDLSVYWYQQSLDQGLQFLIQYYNGEERAKGNILERFSAQQFPDLHSELNLSSLELGDSALYFCASSVDQGAGSPLHFGNGTRLTVT.

This chain connects TRBV6-2 or TRBV6-3 to TRBJ1-1; 7 bases align to TRBD1. Germline V gives CDR1 MNHEY, CDR2 SVGEGT. CDR3 length: 13 residues. J lost 8 bases, V lost 0 bases, and 3 bases had no gene match. The CDR3 protein is CASSYSEGQEAFF. For the CDR3, the DNA is TGTGCCAGCAGTTACTCAGAGGGACAGGAAGCTTTCTTT.

The CDR3 is CSVGQNDNSPLHF. Written as DNA, the CDR3 is TGCAGCGTTGGCCAGAACGATAATTCACCCCTCCACTTT. This chain uses TRBV29-1 with TRBJ1-6; D uncertain. Germline CDR1 SQVTM, CDR2 ANQGSEA. The CDR3 length is 13 residues. The ends were cut back, 4 bases at V and 5 bases at J, with 9 bases in the middle.

This chain joins TRBV7-2 and TRBJ1-1; D is uncertain. CDR3 length: 13 residues. CDR1 and CDR2 (germline): SGHTA, FQGNSA. Trimming stripped 4 bases from V and 5 bases from J, with 11 bases between. The CDR3 loop reads CASSSSEVTEAFF. The CDR3 DNA sequence: TGTGCCAGCAGCTCCAGCGAAGTGACTGAAGCTTTCTTT.

This clone was counted only a few times. The chain couples TRBV5-6 to TRBJ1-2, with TRBD1 matching over 7 bases. This CDR3 spans 14 amino acids. V gave up 4 bases and J gave up 8 bases; unmatched junction bases: 11. CDR1 and CDR2 from the germline V gene are SGHDT and YYEEEE. CDR3 residues: CASSPWTGYNGYTF. DNA for the CDR3: TGTGCCAGCAGCCCCTGGACAGGTTACAACGGCTACACCTTC.

The chain is built from TRBV2 and TRBJ1-6; D gene ambiguous. V lost 7 bases, J lost 10 bases, and 17 bases lay in between. The CDR3 is 14 residues long. Germline CDR1 reads SNHLY; CDR2 reads FYNNEI. For the CDR3, the DNA is TGTGCCAGCACAGCCTTCACGGGTGGCTCACCCCTCCACTTT. Encoded protein: CASTAFTGGSPLHF.

The J gene is TRBJ1-4, the V gene TRBV9; D gene ambiguous. Per germline, CDR1 SGDLS and CDR2 YYNGEE. Trimming cost V 0 bases and J 0 bases, with 9 bases left between them. This CDR3 is built from 16 residues. In nucleotides, the CDR3 is TGTGCCAGCAGCGTAGATTCCGGGGCAACTAATGAAAAACTGTTTTTT. Amino acids: CASSVDSGATNEKLFF. The full variable domain, completed using reference TRBV9 and TRBJ1-4, is DSGVTQTPKHLITATGQRVTLRCSPRSGDLSVYWYQQSLDQGLQFLIQYYNGEERAKGNILERFSAQQFPDLHSELNLSSLELGDSALYFCASSVDSGATNEKLFFGSGTQLSVL.

V and J are TRBV5-1 and TRBJ1-1; tentatively, D is TRBD1 (5 bases). CDR3 length equals 14 residues. V was trimmed by 0 bases and J by 4 bases, leaving 10 bases between them. The germline CDR1 and CDR2 sequences are SGHRS and YFSETQ. CDR3 nucleotide sequence: TGCGCCAGCAGCTTGGGAGGGGAAAGCACTGAAGCTTTCTTT. Its translation: CASSLGGESTEAFF. The full variable domain, its missing parts supplied by reference TRBV5-1 and TRBJ1-1, is KAGVTQTPRYLIKTRGQQVTLSCSPISGHRSVSWYQQTPGQGLQFLFEYFSETQRNKGNFPGRFSGRQFSNSRSEMNVSTLELGDSALYLCASSLGGESTEAFFGQGTRLTVV.

The rearrangement joins TRBV2 to TRBJ1-5, with TRBD1 matching 7 bases. The germline CDR1 and CDR2 sequences are SNHLY and FYNNEI. After removal of 0 bases from V and 7 bases from J, the junction contained 6 bases not matched to a gene. The CDR3 runs 15 residues. DNA of the CDR3: TGTGCCAGCAGTGAAGCGCTAGGGGGCGAGCAGCCCCAGCATTTT. Its protein product is CASSEALGGEQPQHF.

V usage is TRBV6-5 and J usage is TRBJ2-7, with 7 bases matching TRBD1. CDR1 and CDR2 (germline): MNHEY, SVGAGI. The CDR3 length is 14 residues. Trimming cost V 8 bases and J 2 bases; bases outside gene matches: 9. The CDR3 DNA is TGTGCCAGCCGCGACAGGGAATCGGCCTACGAGCAGTACTTC. It translates to CASRDRESAYEQYF.

The V and J genes are TRBV9 and TRBJ1-1; D call uncertain. V shed 7 bases and J shed 6 bases, with 16 bases lying between them. CDR1 and CDR2 (germline): SGDLS, YYNGEE. The CDR3 totals 13 residues. The CDR3 bases are TGTGCCAGCTCCCGGTTGGGGAAATCTGAAGCTTTCTTT. Protein sequence: CASSRLGKSEAFF.

Worth noting for this clone: This sample includes further DNA sequences coding for the same CDR3. The chain employs TRBV5-4 and TRBJ1-1; D possibly corresponds to TRBD1 (5 bases). V lost 5 bases and J 1 base, leaving 12 bases between the germline ends. The CDR3 extends over 14 amino acids. Per the germline V gene, CDR1 is SGHNT and CDR2 is YYREEE (reference sequence). This CDR3 reads CASSSQGSNTEAFF. For the CDR3, the DNA is TGTGCCAGCAGTTCCCAGGGCTCGAACACTGAAGCTTTCTTT.

The gene calls are TRBV15 and TRBJ1-4, with a tentative D call TRBD1 (5 bases). V was trimmed by 8 bases and J by 11 bases, leaving 21 bases between them. The germline V gene has CDR1 LNHNV and CDR2 YYDKDF (reference sequence). This CDR3 comprises 14 residues. The CDR3: CATAGLEGPGKLFF. The CDR3 region has the DNA TGTGCCACCGCGGGGCTGGAAGGTCCGGGGAAACTGTTTTTT.

The V call is TRBV20-1, the J call TRBJ1-1; D is ambiguous. The CDR3 contains 11 residues. Germline V CDR1 and CDR2: DFQATT, SNEGSKA (reference sequence). Trimming removed 4 bases from V and 5 bases from J, with 8 bases in between. This CDR3 reads CSANPGTEAFF. Here the CDR3 DNA reads TGCAGTGCTAACCCCGGGACTGAAGCTTTCTTT.

The chain joins TRBV7-9 to TRBJ2-5; D not resolved. V lost 5 bases and J lost 5, with 15 bases in between. The CDR3 contains 14 residues. Looked up from germline, CDR1 is SEHNR and CDR2 is FQNEAQ (reference sequence). This CDR3 reads CASSPGVGWETQYF. CDR3 nucleotides: TGTGCCAGCAGCCCTGGAGTCGGATGGGAGACCCAGTACTTC.

Here the CDR3 reads CASSLPGWSETQYF. The CDR3 DNA reads as TGCGCCAGCAGCTTGCCAGGCTGGTCGGAGACCCAGTACTTC. V is TRBV5-1 and J is TRBJ2-5; D remains ambiguous. Between the trimmed V and J ends, which lost 1 base and 5 bases, there was a span of 12 bases. The CDR3 is 14 amino acids. From germline, CDR1 is SGHRS and CDR2 YFSETQ.

The chain combines TRBV6-1 with TRBJ1-5; 7 bases are shared with TRBD1. V lost 1 base to trimming and J lost 4 bases; unmatched junction nucleotides: 7. The germline CDR1 and CDR2 sequences are MNHNS and SASEGT. The CDR3 contains 16 residues. The CDR3, as DNA: TGTGCCAGCAGTGAAGGGGGGGACAGACATAATCAGCCCCAGCATTTT. Translation gives CASSEGGDRHNQPQHF.

V is TRBV4-2 and J is TRBJ2-1; TRBD2 aligns across 7 bases. The CDR3 totals 16 residues. The ends lost 2 bases at V and 4 bases at J; junction bases unmatched: 8. Germline V lookup: CDR1 LGHNA, CDR2 YNFKEQ. The CDR3 region is CASSQLTSSSYNEQFF. The CDR3 DNA follows: TGTGCCAGCAGCCAACTGACTAGCTCCTCATACAATGAGCAGTTCTTC.

The chain recombines TRBV18 with TRBJ1-5; 9 bases match TRBD1. Looked up from germline, CDR1 is KGHSH and CDR2 is LQKENI. The CDR3 sequence is 16 residues long. V was pared by 2 bases and J by 7 bases, with 9 bases of the junction left unmatched. The CDR3 bases are TGTGCCAGCTCACCATCCACAGGGGGCGCGGGACAGCCCCAGCATTTT. This codes for CASSPSTGGAGQPQHF. The full variable domain, in which reference TRBV18 and TRBJ1-5 provide the parts outside the CDR3, is NAGVMQNPRHLVRRRGQEARLRCSPMKGHSHVYWYRQLPEEGLKFMVYLQKENIIDESGMPKERFSAEFPKEGPSILRIQQVVRGDSAAYFCASSPSTGGAGQPQHFGDGTRLSIL.

The chain has TRBV4-1 and TRBJ2-7; D may be TRBD2 (5 bases). This CDR3 spans 17 amino acids. Germline V CDR1 and CDR2: MGHRA, YSYEKL. V lost 0 bases, J lost 3 bases, and 18 bases lay in between. DNA of the CDR3: TGCGCCAGCAGCCAAGATTTCGGAGGTGACGGACGCTACGAGCAGTACTTC. This encodes CASSQDFGGDGRYEQYF.